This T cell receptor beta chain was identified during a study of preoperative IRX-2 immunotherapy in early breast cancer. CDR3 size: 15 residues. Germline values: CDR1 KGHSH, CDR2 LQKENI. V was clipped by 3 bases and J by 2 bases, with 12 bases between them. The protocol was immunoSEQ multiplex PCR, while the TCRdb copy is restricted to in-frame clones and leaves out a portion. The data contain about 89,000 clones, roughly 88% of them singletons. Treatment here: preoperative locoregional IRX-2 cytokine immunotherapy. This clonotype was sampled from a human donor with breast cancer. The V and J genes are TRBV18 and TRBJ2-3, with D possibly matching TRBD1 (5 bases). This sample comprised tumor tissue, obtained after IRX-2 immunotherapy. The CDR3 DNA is TGTGCCAGCTCACCCTCCGCAGGGCTCACAGATACGCAGTATTTT. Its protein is CASSPSAGLTDTQYF.